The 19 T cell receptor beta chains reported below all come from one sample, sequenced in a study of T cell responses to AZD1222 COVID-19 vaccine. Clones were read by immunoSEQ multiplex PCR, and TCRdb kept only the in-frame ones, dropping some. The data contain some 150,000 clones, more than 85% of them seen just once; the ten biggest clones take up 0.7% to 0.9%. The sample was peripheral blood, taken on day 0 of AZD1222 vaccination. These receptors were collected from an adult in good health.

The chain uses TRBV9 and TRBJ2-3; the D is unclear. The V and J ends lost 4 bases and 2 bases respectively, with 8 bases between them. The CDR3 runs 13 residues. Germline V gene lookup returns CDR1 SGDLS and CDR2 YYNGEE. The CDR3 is CASSTPSTDTQYF. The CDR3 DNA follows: TGTGCCAGCAGCACCCCTTCCACAGATACGCAGTATTTT. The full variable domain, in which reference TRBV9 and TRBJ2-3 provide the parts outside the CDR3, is DSGVTQTPKHLITATGQRVTLRCSPRSGDLSVYWYQQSLDQGLQFLIQYYNGEERAKGNILERFSAQQFPDLHSELNLSSLELGDSALYFCASSTPSTDTQYFGPGTRLTVL.

The CDR3 region is CASQDNVADTQYF. CDR3 bases: TGTGCCAGCCAAGACAATGTTGCAGATACGCAGTATTTT. The chain recombines TRBV28 with TRBJ2-3; D not certain. The CDR3 is made up of 13 amino acids. Trimming left V 8 bases short and J 4 bases short, with 13 bases between. CDR1 and CDR2 (germline): MDHEN, SYDVKM.

The CDR3: CASSLRQGYNEQFF. Here the CDR3 DNA reads TGTGCCAGCAGCTTGCGTCAGGGATACAATGAGCAGTTCTTC. V and J are TRBV5-8 and TRBJ2-1, with D possibly being TRBD1 (5 bases). Germline loops: CDR1 SGHTS, CDR2 YDEGEE. V lost 1 base and J 4 bases, leaving 9 bases between the germline ends. The CDR3 spans 14 residues.

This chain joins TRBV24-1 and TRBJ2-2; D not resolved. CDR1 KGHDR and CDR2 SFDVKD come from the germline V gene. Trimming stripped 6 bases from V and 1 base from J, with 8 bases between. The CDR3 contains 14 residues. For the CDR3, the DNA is TGTGCCACCAGTTTGCCAGGGAACACCGGGGAGCTGTTTTTT. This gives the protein CATSLPGNTGELFF.

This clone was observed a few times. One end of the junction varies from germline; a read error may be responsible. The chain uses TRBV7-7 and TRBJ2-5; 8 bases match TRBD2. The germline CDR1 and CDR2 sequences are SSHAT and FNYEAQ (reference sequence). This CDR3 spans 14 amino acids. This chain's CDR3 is CASSPRTSLETQYF. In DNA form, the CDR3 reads TGTGCTAGCAGCCCTCGGACTAGCTTGGAGACCCAGTACTTC.

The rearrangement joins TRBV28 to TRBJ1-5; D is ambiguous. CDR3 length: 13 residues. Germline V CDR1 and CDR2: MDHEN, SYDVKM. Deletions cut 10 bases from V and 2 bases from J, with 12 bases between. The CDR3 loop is CATCLRGNQPQHF. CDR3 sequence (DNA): TGTGCCACCTGTCTGCGGGGCAATCAGCCCCAGCATTTT.

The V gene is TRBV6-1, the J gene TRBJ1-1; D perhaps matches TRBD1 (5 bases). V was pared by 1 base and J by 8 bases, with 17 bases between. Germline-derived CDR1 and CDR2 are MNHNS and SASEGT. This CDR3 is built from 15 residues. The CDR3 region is CASSEVGQGGFEAFF. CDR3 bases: TGTGCCAGCAGTGAAGTAGGTCAGGGCGGTTTCGAAGCTTTCTTT.

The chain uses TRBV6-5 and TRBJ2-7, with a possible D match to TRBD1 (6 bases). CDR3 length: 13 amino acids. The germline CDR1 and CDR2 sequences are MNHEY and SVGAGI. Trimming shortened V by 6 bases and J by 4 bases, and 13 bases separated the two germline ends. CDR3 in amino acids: CASSYKQGYEQYF. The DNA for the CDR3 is TGTGCCAGCAGCTACAAACAGGGATACGAGCAGTACTTC.

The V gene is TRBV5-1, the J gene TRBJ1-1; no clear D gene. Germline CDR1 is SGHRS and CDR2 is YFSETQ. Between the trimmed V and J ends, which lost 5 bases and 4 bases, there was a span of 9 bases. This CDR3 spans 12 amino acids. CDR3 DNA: TGCGCCAGCAGGGCAGAGGGCACTGAAGCTTTCTTT. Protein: CASRAEGTEAFF.

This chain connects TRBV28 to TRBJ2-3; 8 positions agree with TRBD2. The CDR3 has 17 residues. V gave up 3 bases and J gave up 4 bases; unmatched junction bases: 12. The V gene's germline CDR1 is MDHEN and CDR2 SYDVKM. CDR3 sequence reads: CASSFPSSGGLSDTQYF. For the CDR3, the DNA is TGTGCCAGCAGTTTCCCCAGCTCGGGGGGGCTCTCAGATACGCAGTATTTT.

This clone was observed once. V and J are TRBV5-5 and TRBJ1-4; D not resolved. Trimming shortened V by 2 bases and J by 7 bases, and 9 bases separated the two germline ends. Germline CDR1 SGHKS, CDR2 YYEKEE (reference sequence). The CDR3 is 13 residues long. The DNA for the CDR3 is TGTGCCAGCAGCTTTCCCCTTAGTGAAAAACTGTTTTTT. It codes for CASSFPLSEKLFF. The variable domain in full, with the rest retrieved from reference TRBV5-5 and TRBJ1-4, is DAGVTQSPTHLIKTRGQQVTLRCSPISGHKSVSWYQQVLGQGPQFIFQYYEKEERGRGNFPDRFSARQFPNYSSELNVNALLLGDSALYLCASSFPLSEKLFFGSGTQLSVL.

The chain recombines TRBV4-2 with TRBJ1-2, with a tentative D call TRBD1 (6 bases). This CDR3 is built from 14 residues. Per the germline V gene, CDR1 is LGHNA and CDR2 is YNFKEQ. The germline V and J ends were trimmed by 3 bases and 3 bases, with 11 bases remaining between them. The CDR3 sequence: CASSQVTGHYGYTF. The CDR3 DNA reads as TGTGCCAGCAGCCAGGTCACAGGGCACTATGGCTACACCTTC.

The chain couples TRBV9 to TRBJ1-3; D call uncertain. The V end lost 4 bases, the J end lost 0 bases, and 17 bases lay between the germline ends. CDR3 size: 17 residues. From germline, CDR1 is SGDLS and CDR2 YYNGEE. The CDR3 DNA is TGTGCCAGCAGCCAAACGCCGGGCGAGACCTCTGGAAACACCATATATTTT. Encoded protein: CASSQTPGETSGNTIYF.

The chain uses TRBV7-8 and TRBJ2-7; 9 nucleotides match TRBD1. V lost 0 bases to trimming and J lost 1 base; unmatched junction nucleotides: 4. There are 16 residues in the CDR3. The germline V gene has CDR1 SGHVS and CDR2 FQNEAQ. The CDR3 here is CASSLAGQGGSYEQYF. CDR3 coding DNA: TGTGCCAGCAGCTTAGCGGGACAGGGAGGATCCTACGAGCAGTACTTC.

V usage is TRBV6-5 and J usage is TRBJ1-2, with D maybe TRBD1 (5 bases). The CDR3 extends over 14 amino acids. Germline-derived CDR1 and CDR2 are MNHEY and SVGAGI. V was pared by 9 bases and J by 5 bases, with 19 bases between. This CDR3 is CASAWDLDEYGYTF. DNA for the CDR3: TGTGCCAGTGCATGGGACCTCGACGAATATGGCTACACCTTC.

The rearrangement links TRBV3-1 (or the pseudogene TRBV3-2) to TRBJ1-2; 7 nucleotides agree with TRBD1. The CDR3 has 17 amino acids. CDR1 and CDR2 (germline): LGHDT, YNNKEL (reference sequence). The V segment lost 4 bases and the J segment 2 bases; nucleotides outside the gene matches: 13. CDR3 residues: CASSPWSLRGGNYGYTF. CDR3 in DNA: TGTGCCAGCAGCCCCTGGAGCCTCAGAGGGGGCAACTATGGCTACACCTTC.

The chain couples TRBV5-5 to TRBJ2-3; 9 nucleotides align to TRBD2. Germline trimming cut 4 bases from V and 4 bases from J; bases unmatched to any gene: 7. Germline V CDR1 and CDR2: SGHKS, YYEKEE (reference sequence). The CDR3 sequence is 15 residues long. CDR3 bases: TGTGCCAGCAGCGATTCCGGGACTAGCTCAGATACGCAGTATTTT. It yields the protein CASSDSGTSSDTQYF.

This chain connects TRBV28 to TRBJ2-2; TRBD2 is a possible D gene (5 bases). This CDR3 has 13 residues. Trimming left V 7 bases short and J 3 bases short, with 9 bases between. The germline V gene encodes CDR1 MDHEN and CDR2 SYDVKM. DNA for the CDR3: TGTGCCAGCAAGTCCGGGGACACCGGGGAGCTGTTTTTT. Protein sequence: CASKSGDTGELFF.

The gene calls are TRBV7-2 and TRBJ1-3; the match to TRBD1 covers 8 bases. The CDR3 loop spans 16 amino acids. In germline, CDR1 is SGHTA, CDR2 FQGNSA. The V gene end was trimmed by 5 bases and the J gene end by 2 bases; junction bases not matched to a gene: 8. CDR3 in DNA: TGTGCCAGCAGCCCTTGGACAGGGACGGCTGGAAACACCATATATTTT. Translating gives CASSPWTGTAGNTIYF.